The sequence of this T cell receptor beta chain was determined in a study of cytomegalovirus exposure and HLA in healthy donors. Using immunoSEQ multiplex PCR, the repertoire was profiled, and TCRdb retains in-frame clones only, with some absent. The sample has 150,000 to 200,000 clones, over 85% seen once. The germline V gene encodes CDR1 MNHEY and CDR2 SVGAGI. This CDR3 is built from 14 residues. Trimming left V 5 bases short and J 2 bases short, with 13 bases between. The V gene is TRBV6-5, the J gene TRBJ2-7; no clear D gene. The receptor comes from a young man in good health and CMV-seropositive. The sample taken for sequencing was PBMCs. The CDR3 DNA reads as TGTGCCAGCAGTCCCTTGGCTAGAACCTACGAGCAGTACTTC. Translation gives CASSPLARTYEQYF.